This TCR beta chain appears in the sequencing data of a study of technical replicates of blood from a handful of donors. Produced via immunoSEQ multiplex PCR; TCRdb's table is partial and in-frame only. Found here are tens of thousands of clones, about 86% of them singletons; the top ten hold approximately 5%. The CDR3 spans 16 residues. V lost 5 bases and J lost 1; bases outside the gene matches: 5. CDR1 is SSHAT, CDR2 FNYEAQ, per germline (reference sequence). V gene TRBV7-7 combines with J gene TRBJ2-5; 12 bases line up with TRBD1. The sequenced material came from PBMCs. The clonotype comes from a human donor in good health. Some clones in this sample may be carry-over from other donors' samples. This chain's CDR3 is CASSPTGQGAQETQYF. The DNA for the CDR3 is TGTGCCAGCAGCCCGACGGGACAGGGGGCCCAAGAGACCCAGTACTTC.